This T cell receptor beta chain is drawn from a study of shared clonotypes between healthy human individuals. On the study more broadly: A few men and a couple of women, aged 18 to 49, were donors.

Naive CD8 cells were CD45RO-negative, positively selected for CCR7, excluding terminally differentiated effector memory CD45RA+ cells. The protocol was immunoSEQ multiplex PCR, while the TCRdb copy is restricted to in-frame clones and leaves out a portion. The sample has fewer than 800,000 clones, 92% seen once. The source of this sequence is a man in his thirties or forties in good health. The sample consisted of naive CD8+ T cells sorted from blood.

CDR3 sequence reads: CASSPLAGEADEQFF. CDR3 bases: TGTGCCAGCAGCCCACTAGCGGGAGAGGCGGATGAGCAGTTCTTC. The rearrangement joins TRBV7-9 to TRBJ2-1; 11 bases are shared with TRBD2. With 5 bases clipped from V and 8 bases from J, the junction kept 8 bases outside the gene matches. Germline values: CDR1 SEHNR, CDR2 FQNEAQ (reference sequence). This CDR3 has 15 amino acids.